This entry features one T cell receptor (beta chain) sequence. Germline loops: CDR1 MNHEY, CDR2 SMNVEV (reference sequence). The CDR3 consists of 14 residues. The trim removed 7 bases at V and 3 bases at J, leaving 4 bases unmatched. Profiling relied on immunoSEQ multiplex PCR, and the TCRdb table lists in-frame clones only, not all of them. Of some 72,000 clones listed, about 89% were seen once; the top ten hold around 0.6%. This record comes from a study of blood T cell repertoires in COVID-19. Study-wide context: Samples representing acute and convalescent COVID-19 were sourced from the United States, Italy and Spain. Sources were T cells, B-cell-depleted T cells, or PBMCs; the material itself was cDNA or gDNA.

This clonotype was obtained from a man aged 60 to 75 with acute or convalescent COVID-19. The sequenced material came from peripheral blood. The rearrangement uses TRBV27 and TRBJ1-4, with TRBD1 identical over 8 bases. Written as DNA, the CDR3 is TGTGCCAGCAAAGGACAGGGAGCTAATGAAAAACTGTTTTTT. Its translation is CASKGQGANEKLFF.